One sample yielded the 3 T cell receptor beta chains listed below, sequenced in a study of beta chain features in type 1 diabetes. Study-wide points: In all four CD4+ subsets, TCRB CDR3 length was significantly, moderately reduced in type 1 diabetes.

Reverse transcription of all isolated RNA meant that expressed TCRB transcripts were sequenced. Method: immunoSEQ multiplex PCR; TCRdb's copy keeps in-frame clones and lacks some. The data contain around 130,000 clones, 7% to 10% of them seen just once; the ten biggest clones take up over 0.6%. Antigens of these TCRs are unknown. Material for sequencing was central memory CD4+ T cells from blood. The receptors here all came from a man aged 30-40 years with type 1 diabetes.

Here the CDR3 DNA reads TGCGCCAGCAGCTTGGATGGAGCCACCTACGAGCAGTACTTC. It specifies CASSLDGATYEQYF. V is TRBV5-1 and J is TRBJ2-7; D is unresolved. V lost 0 bases and J lost 2, with 9 bases in between. Germline V gives CDR1 SGHRS, CDR2 YFSETQ. The CDR3 is 14 residues long.

Concerning this clone itself: An end of the junction differs from the germline gene, which may be a read error. This chain links TRBV28 with TRBJ1-1; D is unresolved. The length of the CDR3 is 14 residues. Germline lookup yields CDR1 MDHEN and CDR2 SYDVKM. In nucleotides, the CDR3 is TGTGCCAGCAGCTTGACTAGCGGGAACTCTGAAGCTTTCTTT. Translating it yields CASSLTSGNSEAFF.

The chain uses TRBV7-9 and TRBJ2-5, with 8 bases aligning to TRBD2. CDR1 is SEHNR and CDR2 is FQNEAQ in the germline V gene (reference sequence). V was clipped by 5 bases and J by 4 bases; unmatched bases: 3. CDR3 length equals 13 residues. This chain's CDR3 is CASSRSGGETQYF. CDR3 coding DNA: TGTGCCAGCAGCAGAAGCGGGGGAGAGACCCAGTACTTC.